This entry lists 2 T cell receptor beta chains sequenced from one sample in a study of blood T cell repertoires in COVID-19 (dated by TCRdb to 2020 to 2022). Receptor amplification or capture employed the immunoSEQ multiplex PCR assay. TCRdb's version of the immuneACCESS table is confined to in-frame rearrangements and falls short of the full clone set. An unresolved V gene accounts for under half of the shortfall where checked; the remainder is of unknown origin. This sample lists roughly 500,000 clones; 70% to 90% were detected once. Roughly 1.9% of the sample rests with the top ten. Sequencing used PBMCs or T cells enriched from blood (not recorded which). Receptor source: a woman in her forties who had recovered from COVID-19.

This clone was seen a few times. The chain is built from TRBV5-4 and TRBJ2-2, with 7 bases matching TRBD2. The V and J ends lost 1 base and 1 base, in that order; junction bases with no gene match: 1. Germline V lookup: CDR1 SGHNT, CDR2 YYREEE (reference sequence). The CDR3 extends over 15 amino acids. In DNA, the CDR3 is TGTGCCAGCAGCTTGAAGCGGGAGAACACCGGGGAGCTGTTTTTT. Encoded protein: CASSLKRENTGELFF.

The chain joins TRBV13 to TRBJ2-7, with TRBD2 as a possible D gene (5 bases). CDR1 PRHDT and CDR2 FYEKMQ come from the germline V gene (reference sequence). The CDR3 has 14 residues. V gave up 7 bases and J gave up 0 bases, with 13 bases separating them. DNA of the CDR3: TGTGCCAGCATGTTTCGGGGAACCTCCTACGAGCAGTACTTC. This translates into CASMFRGTSYEQYF.